Below, one T cell receptor beta chain is given with its context. Which antigen it targets is not known. Per-base quality was not reported, and no clone a single base away is much larger than it. This sample stems from a study of CD8 T cells in Susac syndrome (dated 2019 in TCRdb). At the level of the whole study: Repertoire sequencing was used to test whether CD8+ T cell activation and differentiation in Susac syndrome was antigen driven.

RNA was extracted using the RNeasy kit, and roughly 0.5 to 1 ug of the RNA was reverse transcribed with random hexamers. TCR beta CDR3 regions were amplified with the immunoSEQ multiplex PCR assay covering 54 Vbeta and 13 Jbeta segments. Bias from PCR amplification was corrected by using a synthetic template baseline for primer optimization and for computational correction. For the original study's pipeline: Reads were annotated to V, D and J genes per IMGT and analyzed with immunoSEQ Analyzer, keeping only productive sequences. Clonality was computed as one minus Shannon entropy normalized by log2 of the number of productive unique sequences. For each patient and control, public and private clones were evaluated among the 100 most prevalent clones. Clones were defined as Susac-specific when absent from the healthy and MS cohorts, from over a thousand published viral clones and from other ImmuneACCESS disease sequences. TCRdb reran the public reads through fastp at Q25 and MiXCR, keeping productive beta chains. When rows share a CDR3 protein, they turn into one entry using the most common DNA and genes. TCRdb, not the authors, supplied the V and J calls. Within this sample are roughly 180,000 distinct CDR3 sequences, with about 95% of them counted one time only. The ten largest clonotypes hold roughly 0.13% of the sample.

Study-wide conclusions, independent of this receptor: The number of individuals in the TCR sequencing and HLA analysis was recognized as being relatively small.

Peripheral blood CD8+ and CD4+ T cells from healthy donors, Susac syndrome patients and multiple sclerosis patients were profiled by high-throughput TCR beta sequencing. The healthy donors served as controls matched for age and sex. Bulk CD8+ and CD4+ T cells were purified magnetically by negative isolation, whereas CD8+ TEMRA cells were enriched by FACS. Blood was drawn into EDTA tubes, processed within 24 hours, and PBMCs were isolated by density gradient centrifugation. PBMCs intended for TCR sequencing were cryopreserved in liquid nitrogen and thawed later in a water bath at 37 degrees C. The sorted or isolated CD4+, CD8+ and CD8+ TEMRA cells had a purity of 90% or higher. From the germline V gene, CDR1 is SNHLY and CDR2 is FYNNEI. Trimming costs V 4 bases and J 6 bases, and their ends lie 11 bases apart. The CDR3 spans 13 residues, from the cysteine through the phenylalanine. Left in the record is the CDR3 DNA by itself, 39 bases read in frame from the first base.

Sequenced material: CD4+ T cells from PBMCs. The clonotype originates from a human donor in good health. The chain is made from TRBV2 and TRBJ2-3, with the D gene call left open. The CDR3: CASSGLTSDTQYF. Here is the DNA: TGTGCCAGCAGTGGATTAACGTCTGATACGCAGTATTTT.